This T cell receptor beta chain is from a study of cytomegalovirus exposure and HLA in healthy donors. Background on the study: Earlier, 100 million to 130 million unique TCR beta sequences were recovered from approximately 200 million T cells by an analysis.

This CDR3 is built from 16 residues. In germline, CDR1 is SEHNR, CDR2 FQNEAQ (reference sequence). The primer mix had 60 Vbeta and 13 Jbeta primers. Measured with immunoSEQ multiplex PCR; TCRdb has only the in-frame clones, and not every one. This sample yields around 150,000 clones, of which roughly 76% are seen a single time; about 13% belongs to the top ten. The V call is TRBV7-9, the J call TRBJ2-5; D might be TRBD1 (6 bases). Sequencing input: PBMCs. The receptor comes from a woman in her fifties or sixties in good health and CMV-seronegative. The CDR3 region has the DNA TGTGCTTCTTCGTCTGGACAGTCCCCGCTGATAGAGACCCAGTACTTC. This encodes CASSSGQSPLIETQYF.